This TCR beta chain was sequenced during a study of OX40 agonist ivuxolimab in advanced cancers. TCRdb's copy holds only in-frame clones and misses some; the assay was immunoSEQ multiplex PCR. This sample has around 49,000 clones, with 85% to 90% found just once. Sequencing was performed on CD4+ or CD8+ T cells sorted from blood, taken in a trial of the OX40 agonist ivuxolimab. The sequence was collected from an adult with an advanced solid tumor such as melanoma, head and neck, liver or kidney cancer.

CDR3 DNA sequence: TGTGCCAGCAGTGCGTACAGGGGGCTTCAAGAGACCCAGTACTTC. Translating gives CASSAYRGLQETQYF. The chain couples TRBV25-1 to TRBJ2-5; the match to TRBD1 covers 9 bases. V was pared by 4 bases and J by 2 bases, with 5 bases of the junction left unmatched. The CDR3 is 15 amino acids. The germline V gene has CDR1 MGHDK and CDR2 SYGVNS.